This T cell receptor beta chain was found in a study of cytomegalovirus exposure and HLA in healthy donors. It was with 60 Vbeta and 13 Jbeta primers that the PCR ran. Sequencing used immunoSEQ multiplex PCR; TCRdb keeps in-frame clones, though not all of them. Of a few hundred thousand clones in the sample, under 80% were seen once. Germline trimming cut 5 bases from V and 1 base from J; bases unmatched to any gene: 8. CDR1 and CDR2 (germline): SGHNT, YYREEE (reference sequence). The CDR3 covers 15 residues. The material sequenced was PBMCs. V and J are TRBV5-4 and TRBJ1-1; 7 nucleotides agree with TRBD1. The sequence came from a female donor in good health and CMV-seronegative. DNA of the CDR3: TGTGCCAGCAGAAAAAACAGGGGAGGGAACACTGAAGCTTTCTTT. As protein: CASRKNRGGNTEAFF.